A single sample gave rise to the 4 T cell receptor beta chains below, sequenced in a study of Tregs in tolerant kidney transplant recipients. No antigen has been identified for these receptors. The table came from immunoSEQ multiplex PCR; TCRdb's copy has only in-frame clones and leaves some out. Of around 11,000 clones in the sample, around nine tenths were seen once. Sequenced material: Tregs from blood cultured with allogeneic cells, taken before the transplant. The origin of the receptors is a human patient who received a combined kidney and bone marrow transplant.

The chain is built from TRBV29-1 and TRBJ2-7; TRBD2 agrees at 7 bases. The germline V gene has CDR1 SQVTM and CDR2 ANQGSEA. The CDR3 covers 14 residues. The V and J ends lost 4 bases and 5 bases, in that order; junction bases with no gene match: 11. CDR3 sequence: CSVGRLAGLHEQYF. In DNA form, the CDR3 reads TGCAGCGTTGGCCGACTAGCAGGGTTGCACGAGCAGTACTTC.

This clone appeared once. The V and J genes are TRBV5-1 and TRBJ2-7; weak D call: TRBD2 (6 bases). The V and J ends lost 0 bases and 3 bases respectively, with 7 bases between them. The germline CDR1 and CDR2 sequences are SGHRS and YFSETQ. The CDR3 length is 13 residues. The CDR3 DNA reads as TGCGCCAGCAGCTTGGCGGAGGGCTACGAGCAGTACTTC. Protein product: CASSLAEGYEQYF.

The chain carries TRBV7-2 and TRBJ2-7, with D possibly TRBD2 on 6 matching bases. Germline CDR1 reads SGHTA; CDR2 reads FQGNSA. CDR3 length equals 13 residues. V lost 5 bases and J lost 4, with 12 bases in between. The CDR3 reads CASSRWEEYEQYF. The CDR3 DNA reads TGTGCCAGCAGCCGCTGGGAGGAATACGAGCAGTACTTC.

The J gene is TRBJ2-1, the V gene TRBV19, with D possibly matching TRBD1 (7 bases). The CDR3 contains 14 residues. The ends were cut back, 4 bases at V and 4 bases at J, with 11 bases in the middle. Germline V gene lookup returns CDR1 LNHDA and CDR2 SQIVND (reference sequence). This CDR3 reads CASSNRGLYNEQFF. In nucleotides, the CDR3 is TGTGCCAGTAGTAACAGGGGACTTTACAATGAGCAGTTCTTC.